The rows below give T cell receptor beta chains drawn from one sample of a study of cytomegalovirus exposure and HLA in healthy donors. TCRdb keeps only in-frame clones here, not all; method: immunoSEQ multiplex PCR. Of roughly 180,000 clones in the sample, approximately 80% are singletons; the top ten hold less than 1.5%. The sample comprised PBMCs. The origin of the receptors is a girl aged 5-17 years in good health and CMV-seropositive. CDR3s include the opening cysteine and the closing phenylalanine or tryptophan. Fields, in order: D gene, J gene, clone size, V gene, CDR3 protein, CDR3 DNA. A D gene is named only where the DNA matches it firmly. Expanded clones get a size class; other rows say once, few or many, or leave the size out.

d_call: -; j_call: TRBJ2-6; clone_size: -; v_call: TRBV25-1; cdr3_aa: CASRDSGANVLTF; cdr3_nt: TGTGCCAGCCGGGACTCTGGGGCCAACGTCCTGACTTTC
d_call: TRBD1; j_call: TRBJ1-1; clone_size: -; v_call: TRBV27; cdr3_aa: CASKEAGQGWSEAFF; cdr3_nt: TGTGCCAGCAAGGAGGCGGGACAGGGATGGTCTGAAGCTTTCTTT
d_call: -; j_call: TRBJ2-1; clone_size: -; v_call: TRBV27; cdr3_aa: CASGASAYNEQFF; cdr3_nt: TGTGCCAGCGGGGCTAGCGCTTACAATGAGCAGTTCTTC
d_call: TRBD2; j_call: TRBJ2-1; clone_size: -; v_call: TRBV30; cdr3_aa: CAWTRGGYNEQFF; cdr3_nt: TGTGCCTGGACCCGGGGGGGCTACAATGAGCAGTTCTTC
d_call: TRBD1; j_call: TRBJ2-2; clone_size: few; v_call: TRBV5-4; cdr3_aa: CASSLEGTALPTGELFF; cdr3_nt: TGTGCCAGCAGCTTGGAGGGGACAGCTTTACCGACCGGGGAGCTGTTTTTT
d_call: -; j_call: TRBJ2-5; clone_size: -; v_call: TRBV6-5; cdr3_aa: CASSYSNAGETQYF; cdr3_nt: TGTGCCAGCAGTTACTCGAATGCGGGTGAGACCCAGTACTTC
d_call: TRBD1; j_call: TRBJ2-2; clone_size: few; v_call: TRBV5-4; cdr3_aa: CASSLGGTVYTGELFF; cdr3_nt: TGTGCCAGCAGCTTGGGGGGGACAGTCTACACCGGGGAGCTGTTTTTT
d_call: -; j_call: TRBJ1-1; clone_size: -; v_call: TRBV7-9; cdr3_aa: CASSPPQDMRTEAFF; cdr3_nt: TGTGCCAGCAGCCCTCCCCAGGACATGAGGACTGAAGCTTTCTTT
d_call: TRBD2; j_call: TRBJ2-1; clone_size: -; v_call: TRBV4-1; cdr3_aa: CASSQPGGKTSGSTSYNEQFF; cdr3_nt: TGCGCCAGCAGCCAACCGGGGGGAAAGACTAGCGGGAGTACTTCCTACAATGAGCAGTTCTTC
d_call: -; j_call: TRBJ1-3; clone_size: -; v_call: TRBV11-2; cdr3_aa: CASSFGRAGNTIYF; cdr3_nt: TGTGCCAGCAGCTTTGGGAGAGCTGGAAACACCATATATTTT
d_call: -; j_call: TRBJ2-7; clone_size: -; v_call: TRBV23-1; cdr3_aa: CATTRAIGIYEQYF; cdr3_nt: TGCGCCACCACAAGGGCAATCGGGATTTACGAGCAGTACTTC
d_call: TRBD2; j_call: TRBJ2-2; clone_size: -; v_call: TRBV7-9; cdr3_aa: CASSLGGTSGNTGELFF; cdr3_nt: TGTGCCAGCAGCTTAGGGGGCACTAGCGGGAACACCGGGGAGCTGTTTTTT
d_call: -; j_call: TRBJ2-6; clone_size: -; v_call: TRBV5-1; cdr3_aa: CASSLGTAGANVLTF; cdr3_nt: TGCGCCAGCAGCTTGGGAACAGCTGGGGCCAACGTCCTGACTTTC
d_call: -; j_call: TRBJ2-5; clone_size: -; v_call: TRBV18; cdr3_aa: CASSPQQGVIGETQYF; cdr3_nt: TGTGCCAGCTCACCCCAGCAAGGGGTTATAGGAGAGACCCAGTACTTC
d_call: -; j_call: TRBJ2-5; clone_size: -; v_call: TRBV19; cdr3_aa: CASSIEGRVGETQYF; cdr3_nt: TGTGCCAGTAGTATAGAGGGCAGGGTCGGGGAGACCCAGTACTTC
d_call: TRBD2; j_call: TRBJ2-1; clone_size: -; v_call: TRBV19; cdr3_aa: CASSVAGVYNEQFF; cdr3_nt: TGTGCCAGTAGTGTAGCGGGGGTTTACAATGAGCAGTTCTTC
d_call: TRBD2; j_call: TRBJ2-1; clone_size: -; v_call: TRBV4-1; cdr3_aa: CASSPSGLDSNEQFF; cdr3_nt: TGCGCCAGCAGCCCGTCGGGACTAGACTCGAATGAGCAGTTCTTC
d_call: TRBD2; j_call: TRBJ2-1; clone_size: -; v_call: TRBV15; cdr3_aa: CATSSGQGGINEQFF; cdr3_nt: TGTGCCACCAGCAGTGGGCAGGGAGGGATCAATGAGCAGTTCTTC
d_call: TRBD2; j_call: TRBJ2-1; clone_size: -; v_call: TRBV5-5; cdr3_aa: CASSLPSGLMQQFF; cdr3_nt: TGTGCCAGCAGCTTGCCTAGCGGCTTGATGCAGCAGTTCTTC
d_call: -; j_call: TRBJ2-5; clone_size: -; v_call: TRBV6-6; cdr3_aa: CASSLTGTRRETQYF; cdr3_nt: TGTGCCAGCAGTTTGACCGGGACACGAAGGGAGACCCAGTACTTC
d_call: -; j_call: TRBJ1-1; clone_size: once; v_call: TRBV11-1; cdr3_aa: CASSSTWGAEAFF; cdr3_nt: TGTGCCAGCAGCTCCACGTGGGGGGCTGAAGCTTTCTTT